A selection of T cell receptor beta chains follows, all from one sample in a study of CD8 T cells in Susac syndrome. TCRdb fed the immunoSEQ multiplex PCR reads into MiXCR, producing one record per CDR3 protein. The table records 85,000 to 120,000 distinct CDR3 sequences, around 94% of them present only once. The material sequenced was CD8+ T cells from PBMCs. The receptors come from a human donor with Susac syndrome. Each CDR3 is given with its conserved first and last residue. A D gene is named only where the DNA matches it firmly. Clone size, where shown, is once, few, many, or a class for clones that have expanded.

V gene: TRBV5-1
clone size: NA
J gene: TRBJ2-3
D gene: NA
CDR3 DNA: TGCGCCAGCAGCGTGGTCCCAGATACGCAGTATTTT
CDR3 protein: CASSVVPDTQYF

V gene: TRBV9
clone size: few
J gene: TRBJ1-1
D gene: NA
CDR3 DNA: TGTGCCAGCAGCGAGGGGGGAAGCACTGAAGCTTTCTTT
CDR3 protein: CASSEGGSTEAFF

V gene: TRBV2
clone size: NA
J gene: TRBJ2-3
D gene: TRBD2
CDR3 DNA: TGTGCCAGCAGGCTTTTTGGGACTAGTAGCACAGATACGCAGTATTTT
CDR3 protein: CASRLFGTSSTDTQYF

V gene: TRBV13
clone size: NA
J gene: TRBJ2-5
D gene: NA
CDR3 DNA: TGTGCCAGCAGCTTAGACGAAAAAGAGACCCAGTACTTC
CDR3 protein: CASSLDEKETQYF

V gene: TRBV7-3
clone size: NA
J gene: TRBJ1-2
D gene: TRBD1
CDR3 DNA: TGTGCCAGCAGCCTAGGGACAGGGGACTTCTATGGCTACACCTTC
CDR3 protein: CASSLGTGDFYGYTF

V gene: TRBV12-3/TRBV12-4
clone size: NA
J gene: TRBJ1-5
D gene: NA
CDR3 DNA: TGTGCCAGCAGTACTGGAAGTGGGGGTGCGAATCAGCCCCAGCATTTT
CDR3 protein: CASSTGSGGANQPQHF

V gene: TRBV4-1
clone size: NA
J gene: TRBJ2-5
D gene: NA
CDR3 DNA: TGCGCCAGCAGCCAACTCATCAGGGGAGAGACCCAGTACTTC
CDR3 protein: CASSQLIRGETQYF

V gene: TRBV15
clone size: NA
J gene: TRBJ2-7
D gene: NA
CDR3 DNA: TGTGCCACCAGCAGCTTACAGAGCTCCTACGAGCAGTACTTC
CDR3 protein: CATSSLQSSYEQYF

V gene: TRBV4-1
clone size: NA
J gene: TRBJ1-1
D gene: TRBD1
CDR3 DNA: TGCGCCAGCTGGCCCGGGACAGCAAACACTGAAGCTTTCTTT
CDR3 protein: CASWPGTANTEAFF

V gene: TRBV5-1
clone size: NA
J gene: TRBJ1-1
D gene: NA
CDR3 DNA: TGCGCCAGCAGCTTGAGCGGAGACAACACTGAAGCTTTCTTT
CDR3 protein: CASSLSGDNTEAFF

V gene: TRBV19
clone size: once
J gene: TRBJ2-1
D gene: TRBD2
CDR3 DNA: TGTGCCAGTAGTCGCCGGACTAGCGGGGTAAACAATGAGCAGTTCTTC
CDR3 protein: CASSRRTSGVNNEQFF

V gene: TRBV15
clone size: NA
J gene: TRBJ2-6
D gene: NA
CDR3 DNA: TGTGCCACCAGCGGAGGGGGGTCCTCTGGGGCCAACGTCCTGACTTTC
CDR3 protein: CATSGGGSSGANVLTF

V gene: TRBV28
clone size: NA
J gene: TRBJ2-7
D gene: NA
CDR3 DNA: TGTGCCAGCAGTTTGATACGGTCTAACGAGCAGTACTTC
CDR3 protein: CASSLIRSNEQYF

V gene: TRBV20-1
clone size: NA
J gene: TRBJ1-1
D gene: NA
CDR3 DNA: TGCAGTCCAAACACTGAAGCTTTCTTT
CDR3 protein: CSPNTEAFF

V gene: TRBV20-1
clone size: once
J gene: TRBJ2-1
D gene: TRBD2
CDR3 DNA: TGCAGTGCTTCAGGACTAGCGGGGGTCTACAATGAGCAGTTCTTC
CDR3 protein: CSASGLAGVYNEQFF